These 10 T cell receptor beta chains originate from one sample sequenced in a study of T cell responses to AZD1222 COVID-19 vaccine. The repertoire was sequenced with immunoSEQ multiplex PCR; TCRdb's copy has only in-frame clones and lacks some. The sample includes 150,000 or so clones, 92% of them seen just once. Sequenced here: peripheral blood, sampled on day 0 of AZD1222 vaccination. The source of these receptors is an adult in good health.

This clone has more than one count but fewer than ten. V gene TRBV28 combines with J gene TRBJ2-7; D is possibly TRBD1 (5 bases). The CDR3 runs 12 residues. V was shortened by 2 bases and J by 4 bases, with 6 bases between the two germline ends. The germline V gene has CDR1 MDHEN and CDR2 SYDVKM. Here the CDR3 DNA reads TGTGCCAGCAGTTTACCAGGGTACGAGCAGTACTTC. Protein: CASSLPGYEQYF.

This chain uses TRBV24-1 with TRBJ1-2; D unclear. Trimming stripped 0 bases from V and 4 bases from J, with 5 bases between. This CDR3 is built from 13 residues. The germline V gene encodes CDR1 KGHDR and CDR2 SFDVKD. The CDR3 region has the DNA TGTGCCACCAGTGATTTGAAGGGCTATGGCTACACCTTC. Its translation is CATSDLKGYGYTF.

The chain carries TRBV18 and TRBJ1-2; possibly TRBD1 for D (6 bases). The V gene lost 1 base and the J gene lost 4 bases, with 13 bases spanning the gap. This CDR3 has 15 residues. Germline assignment: CDR1 KGHSH and CDR2 LQKENI. CDR3 loop: CASSPRQGRSYGYTF. The CDR3 DNA reads TGTGCCAGCTCACCACGGCAGGGGAGGAGCTATGGCTACACCTTC.

CDR3: CASRSTTFQETQYF. CDR3 bases: TGCGCCAGCAGGTCTACTACCTTCCAAGAGACCCAGTACTTC. V and J are TRBV5-1 and TRBJ2-5; no clear D gene. Germline V gene lookup returns CDR1 SGHRS and CDR2 YFSETQ. This CDR3 is built from 14 residues. V lost 5 bases to trimming and J lost 1 base, with 12 bases between them.

V usage is TRBV11-2 and J usage is TRBJ1-2; 9 bases are a match to TRBD1. The length of the CDR3 is 14 residues. Germline CDR1 SGHAT, CDR2 FQNNGV. Trimming cost V 4 bases and J 4 bases; bases outside gene matches: 4. The CDR3 reads CASSSPGQGYGYTF. CDR3 coding DNA: TGTGCCAGCAGCTCGCCGGGACAGGGCTATGGCTACACCTTC. Drawing the rest from reference TRBV11-2 and TRBJ1-2, the complete variable domain is EAGVAQSPRYKIIEKRQSVAFWCNPISGHATLYWYQQILGQGPKLLIQFQNNGVVDDSQLPKDRFSAERLKGVDSTLKIQPAKLEDSAVYLCASSSPGQGYGYTFGSGTRLTVV.

The chain carries TRBV7-2 and TRBJ2-5; the match to TRBD2 covers 8 bases. The CDR3 loop spans 14 amino acids. Losses at the gene ends were 3 bases for V and 5 bases for J; bases not matched to a gene: 5. The germline CDR1 and CDR2 sequences are SGHTA and FQGNSA. The CDR3 region is CASSFGGVGETQYF. The CDR3 DNA is TGTGCCAGCAGCTTCGGGGGGGTAGGTGAGACCCAGTACTTC. Drawing the rest from reference TRBV7-2 and TRBJ2-5, the complete variable domain is GAGVSQSPSNKVTEKGKDVELRCDPISGHTALYWYRQSLGQGLEFLIYFQGNSAPDKSGLPSDRFSAERTGGSVSTLTIQRTQQEDSAVYLCASSFGGVGETQYFGPGTRLLVL.

The rearrangement links TRBV3-1 (or the pseudogene TRBV3-2) to TRBJ2-7, with a tentative D call TRBD2 (7 bases). Germline V gives CDR1 LGHDT, CDR2 YNNKEL (reference sequence). The CDR3 has 15 residues. V lost 1 base, J lost 6 bases, and 16 bases lay in between. The CDR3 loop is CASSQGGGAFSEQYF. For the CDR3, the DNA is TGTGCCAGCAGCCAAGGAGGGGGGGCCTTTAGCGAGCAGTACTTC.

V usage is TRBV15 and J usage is TRBJ2-3; D is possibly TRBD2 (6 bases). The CDR3 spans 16 residues. V was clipped by 3 bases and J by 5 bases, with 18 bases between them. CDR1 and CDR2 (germline): LNHNV, YYDKDF (reference sequence). The CDR3 loop reads CATSSGAWRGGDTQYF. The CDR3, as DNA: TGTGCCACCAGCAGTGGGGCATGGCGGGGCGGAGATACGCAGTATTTT.

This sequence joins TRBV5-6 and TRBJ1-2; no clear D. Germline CDR1 is SGHDT and CDR2 is YYEEEE. The V end lost 0 bases, the J end lost 8 bases, and 14 bases lay between the germline ends. The CDR3 has 14 amino acids. Here the CDR3 reads CASSLGTIAGGYTF. CDR3 nucleotide sequence: TGTGCCAGCAGCTTGGGAACCATAGCCGGGGGCTACACCTTC.

The chain uses TRBV5-1 and TRBJ1-2, with TRBD1 identical over 9 bases. Germline V gene data show CDR1 as SGHRS and CDR2 as YFSETQ. V lost 3 bases, J lost 5 bases, and 8 bases stayed unmatched. The length of the CDR3 is 15 residues. The CDR3 bases are TGCGCCAGCAGCTCAGAGCGACAGGGGGGATATGGCTACACCTTC. It yields the protein CASSSERQGGYGYTF.